These 10 T cell receptor beta chains share one sample of origin, sequenced in a study of radiotherapy plus CTLA-4 blockade in lung cancer. TCRdb keeps only in-frame clones here, not all; method: immunoSEQ multiplex PCR. Of about 48,000 clones listed, roughly 80% are singletons. Sample: peripheral blood, taken from a patient treated with radiotherapy plus ipilimumab. The origin of the receptors is a human donor with non-small cell lung cancer who had stable disease on radiotherapy plus ipilimumab.

The rearrangement links TRBV7-7 to TRBJ2-5; D is possibly TRBD2 (5 bases). V gave up 5 bases and J gave up 3 bases, with 16 bases separating them. This CDR3 is 15 amino acids long. Germline V lookup: CDR1 SSHAT, CDR2 FNYEAQ (reference sequence). The CDR3 nucleotides are TGTGCCAGCAGCCCTATAGGAGGATTCAAAGAGACCCAGTACTTC. Amino acid sequence: CASSPIGGFKETQYF.

V and J are TRBV7-9 and TRBJ2-5, with D uncertain. This CDR3 has 13 residues. V lost 5 bases to trimming and J lost 0 bases, with 7 bases between them. Germline-derived CDR1 and CDR2 are SEHNR and FQNEAQ (reference sequence). CDR3 nucleotides: TGTGCCAGCAGCCCTAAGTACCAAGAGACCCAGTACTTC. Its translation is CASSPKYQETQYF.

The chain couples TRBV6-6 to TRBJ1-2, with 11 bases that match TRBD1. The germline V gene has CDR1 MNHNY and CDR2 SVGAGI (reference sequence). The V gene end was trimmed by 5 bases and the J gene end by 4 bases; junction bases not matched to a gene: 6. The CDR3 sequence is 15 residues long. The CDR3 nucleotides are TGTGCCAGCAGTCCTTCCGGGACAGGGGGCTATGGCTACACCTTC. Translating gives CASSPSGTGGYGYTF.

The V call is TRBV19, the J call TRBJ1-2; D is uncertain. The germline gives CDR1 LNHDA, CDR2 SQIVND (reference sequence). CDR3 size: 12 residues. V was shortened by 3 bases and J by 6 bases, with 8 bases between the two germline ends. The CDR3 region is CASSIGLNGYTF. The CDR3 nucleotides read TGTGCCAGTAGTATTGGACTAAATGGCTACACCTTC.

The chain employs TRBV7-9 and TRBJ1-1, with a possible D match to TRBD1 (5 bases). From germline, CDR1 is SEHNR and CDR2 FQNEAQ (reference sequence). The CDR3 is 14 amino acids. V was pared by 2 bases and J by 4 bases, with 11 bases between. The CDR3 sequence is CASSLSGMGTEAFF. The CDR3 nucleotides read TGTGCCAGCAGCTTATCAGGGATGGGCACTGAAGCTTTCTTT.

This clone has just one count. The chain recombines TRBV6-1 with TRBJ2-2; D uncertain. This CDR3 contains 16 residues. CDR1 is MNHNS, CDR2 SASEGT, per germline. Between the trimmed V and J ends, which lost 3 bases and 0 bases, there was a span of 11 bases. In nucleotides, the CDR3 is TGTGCCAGCAGTGAGGCTGCTTTCGCGAACACCGGGGAGCTGTTTTTT. Translated, it gives CASSEAAFANTGELFF.

V is TRBV30 and J is TRBJ1-2; D is uncertain. The length of the CDR3 is 13 residues. Germline CDR1 and CDR2: GTSNPN and SVGIG (reference sequence). Trimming removed 0 bases at V and 2 bases at J, with 7 bases between. The CDR3 DNA reads TGTGCCTGGAGTGTGAGGCGGAACTATGGCTACACCTTC. Its protein is CAWSVRRNYGYTF.

This chain links TRBV19 with TRBJ1-2; 9 nucleotides match TRBD1. Germline V lookup: CDR1 LNHDA, CDR2 SQIVND (reference sequence). The CDR3 runs 14 residues. V shed 0 bases and J 8 bases; nucleotides not matched to a gene: 4. The CDR3 nucleotides are TGTGCCAGTAGTATAGACCGGGACAGGGTCGGCTACACCTTC. This sequence encodes CASSIDRDRVGYTF.

The genes are TRBV2 and TRBJ1-5; 7 nucleotides agree with TRBD1. The V gene end was trimmed by 7 bases and the J gene end by 3 bases; junction bases not matched to a gene: 6. The CDR3 is made up of 14 amino acids. CDR1 and CDR2 from the germline V gene are SNHLY and FYNNEI. The CDR3 protein is CASNLGQDNQPQHF. CDR3 sequence (DNA): TGTGCCAGCAATTTAGGACAGGACAATCAGCCCCAGCATTTT.

The chain employs TRBV7-2 and TRBJ2-5; weak D call: TRBD1 (5 bases). The DNA end favors TRBJ2-7, so the J call may be wrong. The CDR3 has 12 residues. Germline lookup yields CDR1 SGHTA and CDR2 FQGNSA. This CDR3 is CASGKQAYEQYF. In DNA, the CDR3 is TGTGCCAGCGGGAAACAGGCCTACGAGCAGTACTTC.